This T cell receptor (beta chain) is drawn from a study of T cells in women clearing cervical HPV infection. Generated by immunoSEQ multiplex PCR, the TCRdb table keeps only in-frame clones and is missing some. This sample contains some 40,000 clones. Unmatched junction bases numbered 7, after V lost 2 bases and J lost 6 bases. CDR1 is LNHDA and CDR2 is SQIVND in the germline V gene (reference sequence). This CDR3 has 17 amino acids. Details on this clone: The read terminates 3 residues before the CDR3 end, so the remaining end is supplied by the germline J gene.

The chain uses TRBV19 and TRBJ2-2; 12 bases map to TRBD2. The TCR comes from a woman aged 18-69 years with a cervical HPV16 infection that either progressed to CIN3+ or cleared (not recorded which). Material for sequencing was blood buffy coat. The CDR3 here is CASSILAGGPFPGELFF. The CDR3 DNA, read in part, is TGTGCCAGTAGTATACTAGCGGGAGGGCCTTTCCCCGGGGAG.